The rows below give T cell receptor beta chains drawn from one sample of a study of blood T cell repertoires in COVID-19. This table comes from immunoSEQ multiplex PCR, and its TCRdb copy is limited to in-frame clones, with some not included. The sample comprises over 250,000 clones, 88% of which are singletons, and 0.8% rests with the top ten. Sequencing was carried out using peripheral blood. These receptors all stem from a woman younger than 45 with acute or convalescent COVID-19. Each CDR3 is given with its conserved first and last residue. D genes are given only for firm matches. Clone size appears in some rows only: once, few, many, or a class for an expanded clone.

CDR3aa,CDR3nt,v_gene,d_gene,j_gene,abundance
CASSQLAGGYNEQFF,TGTGCCAGCAGCCAACTAGCGGGAGGATACAATGAGCAGTTCTTC,TRBV3-1/TRBV3-2,TRBD2,TRBJ2-1,-
CASSADRGRIGEKLFF,TGTGCCAGCAGCGCGGACAGGGGGCGCATCGGTGAAAAACTGTTTTTT,TRBV9,TRBD1,TRBJ1-4,-
CASSPNSNEKLFF,TGTGCCAGCAGCCCCAACAGTAATGAAAAACTGTTTTTT,TRBV9,-,TRBJ1-4,few
CASRPRAMSYNEQFF,TGTGCCAGCAGACCCCGAGCGATGTCCTACAATGAGCAGTTCTTC,TRBV7-9,-,TRBJ2-1,-
CASSLGLASTGELFF,TGTGCCAGCAGCTTAGGACTAGCCAGCACCGGGGAGCTGTTTTTT,TRBV7-2,TRBD2,TRBJ2-2,-
CATSDSDPRAEAFF,TGTGCCACCAGTGACTCGGACCCGAGGGCTGAAGCTTTCTTT,TRBV24-1,-,TRBJ1-1,-
CASSRSQGINTGELFF,TGTGCCAGCTCCCGCAGCCAGGGAATTAACACCGGGGAGCTGTTTTTT,TRBV18,-,TRBJ2-2,-
CASSLGTGVYEQYF,TGTGCCAGCAGTTTAGGGACGGGAGTTTACGAGCAGTACTTC,TRBV27,-,TRBJ2-7,-
CASSPTGTGGTDTQYF,TGTGCTAGCAGCCCGACCGGGACAGGGGGCACAGATACGCAGTATTTT,TRBV7-7,TRBD1,TRBJ2-3,-
CATSDDGRGTSNTGELFF,TGTGCCACCAGTGATGATGGCCGCGGCACTTCGAACACCGGGGAGCTGTTTTTT,TRBV24-1,-,TRBJ2-2,many
CAWSVFGLDTQYF,TGTGCCTGGAGTGTATTTGGCTTAGATACGCAGTATTTT,TRBV30,-,TRBJ2-3,-
CASSKENREEQYF,TGTGCCAGCAGCAAGGAAAACAGGGAAGAGCAGTACTTC,TRBV5-4,-,TRBJ2-7,-
CASSPFGLARYNEQFF,TGTGCCAGCAGCCCATTCGGACTAGCGAGATACAATGAGCAGTTCTTC,TRBV9,TRBD2,TRBJ2-1,once
CASVTGQGLPYEQYF,TGTGCTAGTGTTACAGGACAGGGGCTACCCTACGAGCAGTACTTC,TRBV12-5,TRBD1,TRBJ2-7,-
CASRGGLAESNSYNEQFF,TGTGCCAGCAGGGGGGGGCTAGCGGAAAGCAACTCCTACAATGAGCAGTTCTTC,TRBV25-1,-,TRBJ2-1,-
CASSPGQGSPGNTIYF,TGTGCCAGCAGCCCCGGACAGGGGAGTCCTGGAAACACCATATATTTT,TRBV2,TRBD1,TRBJ1-3,few
CASSRGAEQYF,TGTGCCAGCAGTCGGGGGGCCGAGCAGTACTTC,TRBV27,-,TRBJ2-7,-
CATLRPEGGETQYF,TGTGCCACACTACGGCCCGAGGGGGGGGAGACCCAGTACTTC,TRBV10-3,-,TRBJ2-5,once
CASSVVTGGYTGELFF,TGTGCCAGCAGCGTAGTGACAGGGGGCTACACCGGGGAGCTGTTTTTT,TRBV9,TRBD1,TRBJ2-2,-
CSARSQNGYTF,TGCAGTGCGAGATCACAGAATGGCTACACCTTC,TRBV20-1,-,TRBJ1-2,-
CASSLEGGDFLNTEAFF,TGCGCCAGCAGCTTGGAAGGGGGCGATTTTTTGAACACTGAAGCTTTCTTT,TRBV5-1,TRBD1,TRBJ1-1,-
CATSLGRGSGNTIYF,TGTGCCACCAGTCTGGGCAGGGGCTCTGGAAACACCATATATTTT,TRBV24-1,-,TRBJ1-3,-
CASRWGDYNSPLHF,TGTGCCAGCCGCTGGGGGGATTATAATTCACCCCTCCACTTT,TRBV19,-,TRBJ1-6,-
CASSPSGRDTGELFF,TGTGCTAGCAGCCCTAGCGGGAGGGACACCGGGGAGCTGTTTTTT,TRBV7-7,TRBD2,TRBJ2-2,-
CASSLGGWDRAGDTQYF,TGTGCCAGCAGCTTAGGGGGGTGGGACAGGGCCGGAGATACGCAGTATTTT,TRBV7-9,TRBD1,TRBJ2-3,-
CASSDRDTSSGYTF,TGTGCCAGCAGTGATCGGGACACCTCAAGTGGCTACACCTTC,TRBV6-4,-,TRBJ1-2,-